A selection of T cell receptor beta chains follows, all from one sample in a study of identifying expanded T cells in peripheral blood. The method was immunoSEQ multiplex PCR; TCRdb's version includes in-frame clones alone and lacks a portion of them. The top ten hold 17% of the sample, which has about 53,000 clones, around 86% seen once. The sequenced material came from blood. The receptors shown here come from a person between 18 and 70 years old in good health. The CDR3 runs from the conserved cysteine through the conserved F or W. D genes are given only for firm matches. For some rows the clone size is stated as once, few or many, or as a class when expanded; others skip it.

abundance,j_gene,v_gene,d_gene,CDR3nt,CDR3aa
-,TRBJ1-2,TRBV7-9,TRBD1,TGTGCCAGCAGCTTTGGGGACAGTAGTTCTTATGGCTACACCTTC,CASSFGDSSSYGYTF
once,TRBJ2-3,TRBV7-7,TRBD1,TGTGCCAGCAGCATCTGGACAGGGCTCAGCGAAGAGGGTAATAGCACAGATACGCAGTATTTT,CASSIWTGLSEEGNSTDTQYF
-,TRBJ2-5,TRBV5-1,TRBD2,TGCGCCAGCAGCACCGGGGGAGGGAGGTTTGTAGAGACCCAGTACTTC,CASSTGGGRFVETQYF
-,TRBJ2-3,TRBV18,TRBD2,TGTGCCAGTTTAGCGGGGGCCAATACAGATACGCAGTATTTT,CASLAGANTDTQYF
-,TRBJ1-2,TRBV5-1,-,TGCGCCAGCAGTATCTCGACAGAGACTAACTATGGCTACACCTTC,CASSISTETNYGYTF
-,TRBJ2-7,TRBV5-6,-,TGTGCCAGCAGCTTGGTGGGGGACGAGCAGTACTTC,CASSLVGDEQYF
-,TRBJ1-1,TRBV10-1,-,TGCGCCAGCCGGGGGGGTTTTCGCGCTGAAGCTTTCTTT,CASRGGFRAEAFF
-,TRBJ1-5,TRBV5-6,-,TGTGCCAGCAGCCTCAAAAGGATCGGCAATCAGCCCCAGCATTTT,CASSLKRIGNQPQHF
-,TRBJ2-2,TRBV19,-,TGTGCCAGTATGAAAACAGGAAACACCGGGGAGCTGTTTTTT,CASMKTGNTGELFF
-,TRBJ2-1,TRBV5-1,TRBD1,TGCGCCAGCAGGTATCTACCGGGACAGGGAATCGACAATGAGCAGTTCTTC,CASRYLPGQGIDNEQFF
-,TRBJ1-6,TRBV5-4,-,TGTGCCAGCAGCTCCTTACAGGGCAATAATTCACCCCTCCACTTT,CASSSLQGNNSPLHF